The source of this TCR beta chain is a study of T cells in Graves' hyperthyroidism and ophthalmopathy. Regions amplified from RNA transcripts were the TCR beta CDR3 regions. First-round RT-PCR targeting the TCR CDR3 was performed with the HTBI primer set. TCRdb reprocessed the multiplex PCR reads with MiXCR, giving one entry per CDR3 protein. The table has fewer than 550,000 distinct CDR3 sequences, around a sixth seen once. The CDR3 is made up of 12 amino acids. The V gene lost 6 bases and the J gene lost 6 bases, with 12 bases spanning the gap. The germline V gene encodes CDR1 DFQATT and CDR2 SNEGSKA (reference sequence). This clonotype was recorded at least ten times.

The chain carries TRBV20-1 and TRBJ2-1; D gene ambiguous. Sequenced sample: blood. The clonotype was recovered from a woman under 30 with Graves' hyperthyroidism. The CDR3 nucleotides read TGCAGTGCGCCAGGCTCCGGCAATGAGCAGTTCTTC. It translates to CSAPGSGNEQFF.